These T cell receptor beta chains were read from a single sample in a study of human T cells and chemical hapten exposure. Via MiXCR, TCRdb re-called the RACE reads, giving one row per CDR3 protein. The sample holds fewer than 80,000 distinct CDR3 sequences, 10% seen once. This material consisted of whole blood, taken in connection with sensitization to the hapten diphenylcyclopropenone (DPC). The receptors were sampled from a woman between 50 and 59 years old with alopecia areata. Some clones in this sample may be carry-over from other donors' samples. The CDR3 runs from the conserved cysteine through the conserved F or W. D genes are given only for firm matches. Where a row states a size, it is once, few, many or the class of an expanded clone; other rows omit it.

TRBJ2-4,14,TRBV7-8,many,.,CASSFNSAGNIQYF,TGTGCCAGCAGCTTTAATTCAGCCGGGAACATTCAGTACTTC
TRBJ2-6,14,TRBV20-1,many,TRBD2,CSASGGSGANVLTF,TGCAGTGCTTCGGGAGGGTCTGGGGCCAACGTCCTGACTTTC
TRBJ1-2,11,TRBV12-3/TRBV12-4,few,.,CASSRRGGYTF,TGTGCCAGCAGCCGAAGGGGTGGCTACACCTTC
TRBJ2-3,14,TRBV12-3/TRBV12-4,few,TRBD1,CASNGQASTDTQYF,TGTGCCAGCAACGGACAGGCAAGCACAGATACGCAGTATTTT
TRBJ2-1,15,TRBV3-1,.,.,CASSQSGGLAVEQFF,TGTGCCAGCAGCCAAAGCGGAGGTTTAGCGGTTGAGCAGTTCTTC
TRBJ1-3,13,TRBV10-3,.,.,CAISVGGGNTIYF,TGTGCCATCAGCGTGGGAGGTGGAAACACCATATATTTT
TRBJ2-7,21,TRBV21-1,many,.,CASSRRTSGRGLGPESYEQYF,TGTGCCAGCAGCAGAAGGACTAGCGGGAGGGGACTTGGGCCCGAGTCCTACGAGCAGTACTTC
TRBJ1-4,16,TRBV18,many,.,CASSPRGPATNEKLFF,TGTGCCAGCTCACCGAGGGGCCCTGCGACTAATGAAAAACTGTTTTTT
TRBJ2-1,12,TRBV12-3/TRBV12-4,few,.,CASSPASASQFF,TGTGCCAGCAGTCCAGCGAGCGCCTCCCAGTTCTTC
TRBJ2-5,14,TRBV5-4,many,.,CASSLVSGQETQYF,TGTGCCAGCAGCTTGGTTAGCGGCCAAGAGACCCAGTACTTC
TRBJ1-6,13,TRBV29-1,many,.,CSVAWERYSPLHF,TGCAGCGTTGCATGGGAGAGATATTCACCCCTCCACTTT
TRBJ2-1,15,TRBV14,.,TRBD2,CASSQEIAGGNEQFF,TGTGCCAGCAGCCAAGAAATAGCGGGAGGTAATGAGCAGTTCTTC
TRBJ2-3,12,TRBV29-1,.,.,CSALDVTDTQYF,TGCAGCGCCCTAGACGTGACAGATACGCAGTATTTT
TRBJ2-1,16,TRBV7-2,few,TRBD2,CASSLLAGTRSNEQFF,TGTGCCAGCAGCTTACTAGCGGGAACGCGAAGCAATGAGCAGTTCTTC
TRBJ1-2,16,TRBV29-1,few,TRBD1,CSVLQSRDRTNYGYTF,TGCAGCGTTCTACAATCAAGGGACAGGACTAACTATGGCTACACCTTC
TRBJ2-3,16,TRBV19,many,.,CASSGRGLAVTDTQYF,TGTGCCAGTAGTGGCCGGGGGCTAGCGGTCACAGATACGCAGTATTTT
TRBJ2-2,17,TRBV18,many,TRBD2,CASSPRVSGTNTGELFF,TGTGCCAGCTCACCAAGAGTTAGCGGGACGAACACCGGGGAGCTGTTTTTT
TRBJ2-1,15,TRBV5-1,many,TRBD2,CASSVSGSSYNEQFF,TGCGCCAGCAGCGTTAGCGGGAGCTCCTACAATGAGCAGTTCTTC
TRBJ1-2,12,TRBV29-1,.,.,CSVEQGDYGYTF,TGCAGCGTTGAGCAGGGTGACTATGGCTACACCTTC
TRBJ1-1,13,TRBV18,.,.,CASSPELNTEAFF,TGTGCCAGCTCACCCGAATTGAACACTGAAGCTTTCTTT
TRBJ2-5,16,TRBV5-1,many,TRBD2,CASSLLGLAVPEAQYF,TGCGCCAGCAGCTTGCTGGGACTAGCGGTCCCCGAGGCCCAGTACTTC
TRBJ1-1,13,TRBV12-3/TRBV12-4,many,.,CASSWTLNTEAFF,TGTGCCAGCAGTTGGACTCTGAACACTGAAGCTTTCTTT
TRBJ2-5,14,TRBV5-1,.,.,CASSPSGAEETQYF,TGCGCCAGCAGCCCGTCAGGTGCCGAGGAGACCCAGTACTTC
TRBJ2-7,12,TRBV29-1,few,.,CSGGDSSYEQYF,TGCAGCGGTGGTGACAGTTCCTACGAGCAGTACTTC
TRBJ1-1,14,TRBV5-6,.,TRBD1,CASSQTGGVTEAFF,TGTGCCAGCAGCCAGACAGGGGGCGTCACTGAAGCTTTCTTT